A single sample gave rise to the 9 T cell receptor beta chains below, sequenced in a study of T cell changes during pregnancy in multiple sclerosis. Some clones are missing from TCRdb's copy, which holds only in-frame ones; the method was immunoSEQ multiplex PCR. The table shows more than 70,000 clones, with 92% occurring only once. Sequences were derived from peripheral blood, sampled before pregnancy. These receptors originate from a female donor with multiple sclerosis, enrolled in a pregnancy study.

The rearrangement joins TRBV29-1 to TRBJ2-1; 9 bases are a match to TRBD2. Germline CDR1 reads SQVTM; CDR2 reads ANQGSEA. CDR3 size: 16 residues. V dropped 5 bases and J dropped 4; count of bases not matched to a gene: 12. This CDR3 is CSVSPAGLASYNEQFF. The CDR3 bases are TGCAGCGTTAGTCCAGCGGGACTAGCATCTTACAATGAGCAGTTCTTC.

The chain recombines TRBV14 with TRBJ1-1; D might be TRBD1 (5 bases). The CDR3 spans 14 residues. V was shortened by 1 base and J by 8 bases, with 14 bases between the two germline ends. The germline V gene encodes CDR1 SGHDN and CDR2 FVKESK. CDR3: CASSQVGVTAEAFF. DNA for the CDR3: TGTGCCAGCAGCCAAGTCGGAGTGACAGCCGAAGCTTTCTTT.

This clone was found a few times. The CDR3 sequence: CSVTGEITEAFF. CDR3 coding DNA: TGCAGCGTGACAGGGGAGATCACTGAAGCTTTCTTT. V usage is TRBV29-1 and J usage is TRBJ1-1, with TRBD1 matching over 8 bases. The CDR3 sequence is 12 residues long. CDR1 is SQVTM and CDR2 is ANQGSEA in the germline V gene. Trimming at V came to 6 bases and at J to 4 bases, leaving 4 bases not matched to a gene. Looking up the rest from reference TRBV29-1 and TRBJ1-1 gives the full variable domain: SAVISQKPSRDICQRGTSLTIQCQVDSQVTMMFWYRQQPGQSLTLIATANQGSEATYESGFVIDKFPISRPNLTFSTLTVSNMSPEDSSIYLCSVTGEITEAFFGQGTRLTVV.

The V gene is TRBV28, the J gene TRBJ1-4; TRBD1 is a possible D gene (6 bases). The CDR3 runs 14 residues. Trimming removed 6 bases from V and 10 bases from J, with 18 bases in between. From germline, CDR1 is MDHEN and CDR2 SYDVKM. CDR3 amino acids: CASRQPRGHRKLFF. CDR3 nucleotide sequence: TGTGCCAGCAGACAACCTAGGGGACACCGAAAACTGTTTTTT.

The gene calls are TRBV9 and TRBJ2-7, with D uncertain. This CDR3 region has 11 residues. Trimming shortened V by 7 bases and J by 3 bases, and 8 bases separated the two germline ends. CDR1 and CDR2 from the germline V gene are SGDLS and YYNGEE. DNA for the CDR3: TGTGCCAGCGGTAGTGACTACGAGCAGTACTTC. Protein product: CASGSDYEQYF.

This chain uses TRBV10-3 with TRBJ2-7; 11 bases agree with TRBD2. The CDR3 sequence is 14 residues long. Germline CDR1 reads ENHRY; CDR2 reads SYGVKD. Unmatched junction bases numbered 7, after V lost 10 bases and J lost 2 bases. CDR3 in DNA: TGTGCCACTTGTACTAGCGGGAGTACCTACGAGCAGTACTTC. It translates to CATCTSGSTYEQYF.

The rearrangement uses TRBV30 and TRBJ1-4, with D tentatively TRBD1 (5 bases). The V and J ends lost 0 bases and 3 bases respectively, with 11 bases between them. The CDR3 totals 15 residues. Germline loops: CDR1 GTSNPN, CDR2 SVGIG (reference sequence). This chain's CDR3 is CAWSVEGTPNEKLFF. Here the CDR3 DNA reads TGTGCCTGGAGTGTTGAGGGGACTCCTAATGAAAAACTGTTTTTT.

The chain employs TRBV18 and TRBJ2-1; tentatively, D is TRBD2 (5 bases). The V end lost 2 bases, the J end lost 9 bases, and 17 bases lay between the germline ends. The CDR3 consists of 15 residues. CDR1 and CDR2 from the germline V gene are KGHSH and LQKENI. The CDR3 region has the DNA TGTGCCAGCTCACCAATGGCTAGCCCTACTGGTGAGCAGTTCTTC. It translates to CASSPMASPTGEQFF. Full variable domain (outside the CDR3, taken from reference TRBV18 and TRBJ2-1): NAGVMQNPRHLVRRRGQEARLRCSPMKGHSHVYWYRQLPEEGLKFMVYLQKENIIDESGMPKERFSAEFPKEGPSILRIQQVVRGDSAAYFCASSPMASPTGEQFFGPGTRLTVL.

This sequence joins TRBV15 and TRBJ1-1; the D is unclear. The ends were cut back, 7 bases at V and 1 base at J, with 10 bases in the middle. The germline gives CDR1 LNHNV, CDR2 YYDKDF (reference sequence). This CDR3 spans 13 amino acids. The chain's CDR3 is CATTAASNTEAFF. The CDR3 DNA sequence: TGTGCCACCACCGCGGCTTCGAACACTGAAGCTTTCTTT.